This TCR beta chain was obtained from a study of response to subunit inactivated influenza vaccine. TCRdb called the RT-PCR reads again in MiXCR, with one record for every CDR3 protein. The profile shows 500,000 to 600,000 distinct CDR3 sequences, 11% of them singletons. This clonotype has more than one count but fewer than ten. Looked up from germline, CDR1 is KGHSH and CDR2 is LQKENI. V was clipped by 8 bases and J by 0 bases, with 14 bases between them. The CDR3 is 15 residues long. The data also belong to a second study, concerning T cells expressing NK-cell markers. From that study: Synthesis of TCR beta cDNA relied on 5'RACE template switching carrying UMIs. Underlying the TCR beta repertoires were sorted CD3+CD56+NKG2C+, CD3+CD56+NKG2C- and CD3+CD56-NKG2C+ T cells. One of eight sequenced donors was HCMV-seronegative; the other seven were seropositive. The sorts in several experiments were restricted to alpha-beta TCR T cells by an anti-gamma-delta TCR antibody. NKG2C+ dominant clonotypes from about 6 donors made up about 1.0-8% of CD8+ T cells.

This TCR was sampled from a man aged 45-65 years who received an inactivated influenza vaccine. The sequencing used PBMCs from blood, collected on the day of vaccination. The genes are TRBV18 and TRBJ1-3, with a weak D call TRBD1 (5 bases). The CDR3 reads CASAGQSDSGNTIYF. The CDR3 bases are TGTGCCAGCGCGGGGCAGTCCGACTCTGGAAACACCATATATTTT.